A selection of T cell receptor beta chains follows, all from one sample in a study of blood T cell repertoires in COVID-19. Using immunoSEQ multiplex PCR, the repertoire was profiled, and TCRdb retains in-frame clones only, with some absent. The table includes about 30,000 clones, around 87% detected once. The sequenced material came from peripheral blood. The receptor set was obtained from a human donor in a cohort sampled during active COVID-19. The donor label of this sample is uncertain. The CDR3 runs from the conserved cysteine through the conserved F or W. Fields, in order: CDR3 length, clone size, V gene, J gene, D gene, CDR3 DNA, CDR3 protein. D genes are given only for firm matches. Some rows have no size entry. The others give once, few or many, or a class for an expanded clone.

CDR3 length: 14
clone size: few
V gene: TRBV5-1
J gene: TRBJ2-7
D gene: .
CDR3 DNA: TGCGCCAGCAGCTTGGGCCAGGGTTTCAACGAGCAGTACTTC
CDR3 protein: CASSLGQGFNEQYF

CDR3 length: 18
clone size: .
V gene: TRBV5-5
J gene: TRBJ2-1
D gene: TRBD2
CDR3 DNA: TGTGCCAGCAGCTTGGAGTTTGGTGGTAGCGGGTATAACAATGAGCAGTTCTTC
CDR3 protein: CASSLEFGGSGYNNEQFF

CDR3 length: 15
clone size: .
V gene: TRBV18
J gene: TRBJ2-1
D gene: TRBD2
CDR3 DNA: TGTGCCAGCTCGCTAGCGGGAGGGCCCTACAATGAGCAGTTCTTC
CDR3 protein: CASSLAGGPYNEQFF

CDR3 length: 15
clone size: once
V gene: TRBV18
J gene: TRBJ2-5
D gene: TRBD1
CDR3 DNA: TGTGCCAGCTCATTCCAGGGGGCGGCTCAAGAGACCCAGTACTTC
CDR3 protein: CASSFQGAAQETQYF

CDR3 length: 14
clone size: .
V gene: TRBV6-6
J gene: TRBJ2-7
D gene: TRBD2
CDR3 DNA: TGTGCCAGCATGTCGGGAGGGGTCTCCTACGAGCAGTACTTC
CDR3 protein: CASMSGGVSYEQYF

CDR3 length: 15
clone size: .
V gene: TRBV18
J gene: TRBJ2-1
D gene: TRBD2
CDR3 DNA: TGTGCCAGCTCACTGACTAGCGGGAGCAACAATGAGCAGTTCTTC
CDR3 protein: CASSLTSGSNNEQFF

CDR3 length: 13
clone size: .
V gene: TRBV25-1
J gene: TRBJ2-7
D gene: .
CDR3 DNA: TGTGCCAGCAGTACAGGGCGACTCTACGAGCAGTACTTC
CDR3 protein: CASSTGRLYEQYF

CDR3 length: 18
clone size: .
V gene: TRBV27
J gene: TRBJ2-3
D gene: TRBD2
CDR3 DNA: TGTGCCAGCAGTTTACTGGTAGCGGGAGGGCTGAGCACAGATACGCAGTATTTT
CDR3 protein: CASSLLVAGGLSTDTQYF

CDR3 length: 14
clone size: .
V gene: TRBV6-6
J gene: TRBJ1-2
D gene: .
CDR3 DNA: TGTGCCAGCAGTTACCCCCAAGGGGTTCATGGCTACACCTTC
CDR3 protein: CASSYPQGVHGYTF

CDR3 length: 13
clone size: .
V gene: TRBV2
J gene: TRBJ1-2
D gene: TRBD1
CDR3 DNA: TGTGCCAGCACCCCACAGGGGGCCAGGGGCTACACCTTC
CDR3 protein: CASTPQGARGYTF

CDR3 length: 12
clone size: .
V gene: TRBV29-1
J gene: TRBJ2-3
D gene: .
CDR3 DNA: TGCAGCTCCTGGACAGTCACAGATACGCAGTATTTT
CDR3 protein: CSSWTVTDTQYF

CDR3 length: 16
clone size: .
V gene: TRBV9
J gene: TRBJ2-2
D gene: TRBD2
CDR3 DNA: TGTGCCAGCAGCCTCGGACTAGCGGGAGACACCGGGGAGCTGTTTTTT
CDR3 protein: CASSLGLAGDTGELFF

CDR3 length: 16
clone size: .
V gene: TRBV3-1/TRBV3-2
J gene: TRBJ2-1
D gene: TRBD2
CDR3 DNA: TGTGCCAGCAGCCTCGTCGGACTAGCCGGCTACAATGAGCAGTTCTTC
CDR3 protein: CASSLVGLAGYNEQFF

CDR3 length: 16
clone size: .
V gene: TRBV5-1
J gene: TRBJ2-3
D gene: TRBD2
CDR3 DNA: TGCGCCAGCAGCAGATATAGCGGGATTGGCACAGATACGCAGTATTTT
CDR3 protein: CASSRYSGIGTDTQYF

CDR3 length: 12
clone size: .
V gene: TRBV5-1
J gene: TRBJ2-5
D gene: .
CDR3 DNA: TGCGCCAGCAGCTTGGCGCGGGAGACCCAGTACTTC
CDR3 protein: CASSLARETQYF

CDR3 length: 16
clone size: .
V gene: TRBV7-7
J gene: TRBJ2-1
D gene: .
CDR3 DNA: TGTGCCAGCAGCTTAAATCACCCCATGAATCTTTGGAGTATGGTCTTC
CDR3 protein: CASSLNHPMNLWSMVF

CDR3 length: 16
clone size: .
V gene: TRBV4-2
J gene: TRBJ2-7
D gene: .
CDR3 DNA: TGTGCCAGCAGCCAAGATATGCCAGCCACGGGCTACGAGCAGTACTTC
CDR3 protein: CASSQDMPATGYEQYF

CDR3 length: 11
clone size: .
V gene: TRBV7-9
J gene: TRBJ1-1
D gene: .
CDR3 DNA: TGTGCCAGCAGCGTCGGTCGAGAAGCTTTCTTT
CDR3 protein: CASSVGREAFF

CDR3 length: 12
clone size: once
V gene: TRBV7-9
J gene: TRBJ2-7
D gene: .
CDR3 DNA: TGTGCCAGCAGCTTATCAGGGTACGAGCAGTACTTC
CDR3 protein: CASSLSGYEQYF

CDR3 length: 13
clone size: .
V gene: TRBV16
J gene: TRBJ2-1
D gene: TRBD2
CDR3 DNA: TGTGCCAGCAGCCAATCGGAGGCTAGCGGGAAGTTCTTC
CDR3 protein: CASSQSEASGKFF

CDR3 length: 14
clone size: once
V gene: TRBV4-1
J gene: TRBJ2-7
D gene: .
CDR3 DNA: TGCGCCAGCACCCCCCCCAGGTTAGCCTACGAGCAGTACTTC
CDR3 protein: CASTPPRLAYEQYF

CDR3 length: 15
clone size: .
V gene: TRBV5-1
J gene: TRBJ2-1
D gene: TRBD2
CDR3 DNA: TGCGCCAGCAGCTTGAGCGGGAGGGCCTGGGATGAGCAGTTCTTC
CDR3 protein: CASSLSGRAWDEQFF

CDR3 length: 14
clone size: .
V gene: TRBV6-2/TRBV6-3
J gene: TRBJ2-7
D gene: .
CDR3 DNA: TGTGCCAGCAGTCCCATGACAGTTTCCTACGAGCAGTACTTC
CDR3 protein: CASSPMTVSYEQYF

CDR3 length: 16
clone size: once
V gene: TRBV28
J gene: TRBJ2-6
D gene: .
CDR3 DNA: TGTGCCAGCAGTATAATCAGGGCCTCTGGGGCCAACGTCCTGACTTTC
CDR3 protein: CASSIIRASGANVLTF

CDR3 length: 15
clone size: .
V gene: TRBV6-4
J gene: TRBJ2-3
D gene: TRBD2
CDR3 DNA: TGTGCCAGCAGTATGACTAGCGGGGGTAGAGATACGCAGTATTTT
CDR3 protein: CASSMTSGGRDTQYF

CDR3 length: 15
clone size: .
V gene: TRBV3-1/TRBV3-2
J gene: TRBJ2-7
D gene: .
CDR3 DNA: TGTGCCAGCAGCCAAGTTGCTAGCAGACCCTACGAGCAGTACTTC
CDR3 protein: CASSQVASRPYEQYF

CDR3 length: 13
clone size: .
V gene: TRBV24-1
J gene: TRBJ1-1
D gene: .
CDR3 DNA: TGTGCCACCAGTGACAGTCTCCGGGGAGAAGCTTTCTTT
CDR3 protein: CATSDSLRGEAFF

CDR3 length: 15
clone size: .
V gene: TRBV5-4
J gene: TRBJ1-2
D gene: .
CDR3 DNA: TGTGCCAGCAGCTTGGTTGGACAAAGGGGCTATGGCTACACCTTC
CDR3 protein: CASSLVGQRGYGYTF

CDR3 length: 17
clone size: .
V gene: TRBV11-2
J gene: TRBJ2-3
D gene: TRBD2
CDR3 DNA: TGTGCCAGCAGCCCGGGACTAGCGGGGGGGGGATTAGATACGCAGTATTTT
CDR3 protein: CASSPGLAGGGLDTQYF

CDR3 length: 14
clone size: .
V gene: TRBV9
J gene: TRBJ2-7
D gene: .
CDR3 DNA: TGTGCCAGCAGCAGAACGGGAGCCGGGATAGAGCAGTACTTC
CDR3 protein: CASSRTGAGIEQYF

CDR3 length: 16
clone size: once
V gene: TRBV5-6
J gene: TRBJ1-1
D gene: .
CDR3 DNA: TGTGCCAGCAGCTTCAGTGGGCGGGGGACGAACACTGAAGCTTTCTTT
CDR3 protein: CASSFSGRGTNTEAFF

CDR3 length: 14
clone size: .
V gene: TRBV11-3
J gene: TRBJ2-7
D gene: TRBD2
CDR3 DNA: TGTGCCAGCAGCTCCGGGACTACACCCTACGAGCAGTACTTC
CDR3 protein: CASSSGTTPYEQYF

CDR3 length: 12
clone size: .
V gene: TRBV30
J gene: TRBJ1-1
D gene: .
CDR3 DNA: TGTGCCTGGAGTTCGGTGGGGCCCGGAGGGATGTTT
CDR3 protein: CAWSSVGPGGMF

CDR3 length: 20
clone size: .
V gene: TRBV6-1
J gene: TRBJ1-1
D gene: .
CDR3 DNA: TGTGCCAGCAGTGATCCGGCAGGGTTCAACCGCCGGGAGGTGAACACTGAAGCTTTCTTT
CDR3 protein: CASSDPAGFNRREVNTEAFF

CDR3 length: 13
clone size: .
V gene: TRBV3-1/TRBV3-2
J gene: TRBJ2-5
D gene: .
CDR3 DNA: TGTGCCAGCAGCCAAGACCCCTTAGGGGACCAGTACTTC
CDR3 protein: CASSQDPLGDQYF